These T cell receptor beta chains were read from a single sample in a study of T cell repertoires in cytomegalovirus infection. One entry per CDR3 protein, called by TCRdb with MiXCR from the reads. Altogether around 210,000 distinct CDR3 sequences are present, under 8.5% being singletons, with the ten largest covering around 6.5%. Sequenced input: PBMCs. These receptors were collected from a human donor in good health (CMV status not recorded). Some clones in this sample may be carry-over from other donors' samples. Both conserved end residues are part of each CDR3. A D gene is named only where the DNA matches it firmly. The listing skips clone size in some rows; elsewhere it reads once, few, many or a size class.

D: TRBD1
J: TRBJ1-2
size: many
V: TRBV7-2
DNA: TGTGCCAGCAGCTTAGATCCCCAGGGGGCGTGGGTTGGCTACACCTTC
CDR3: CASSLDPQGAWVGYTF

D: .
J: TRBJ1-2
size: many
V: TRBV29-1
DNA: TGCAGCGTTGAAGAGAGGGATGGCTACACCTTC
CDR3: CSVEERDGYTF

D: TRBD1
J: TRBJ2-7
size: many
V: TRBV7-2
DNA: TGTGCCAGCAGCTTAGCGGACAGGGTCTACGAGCAGTACTTC
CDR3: CASSLADRVYEQYF

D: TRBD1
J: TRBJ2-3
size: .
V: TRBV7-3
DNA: TGTGCCAGCAGCTACACAGGGGGCACCACAGATACGCAGTATTTT
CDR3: CASSYTGGTTDTQYF

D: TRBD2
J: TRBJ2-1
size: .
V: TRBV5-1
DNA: TGCGCCAGCAGCTTGACCGCCACTAGCGGGGGTGAGCAGTTCTTC
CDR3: CASSLTATSGGEQFF

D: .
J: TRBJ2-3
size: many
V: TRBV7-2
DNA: TGTGCCAGCAGCTTAGATTCGGGCTGGTTCACAGATACGCAGTATTTT
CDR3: CASSLDSGWFTDTQYF

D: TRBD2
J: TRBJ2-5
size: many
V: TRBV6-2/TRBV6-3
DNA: TGTGCCAGCAGTTACCTTCTTTCTAGCGGGGAGACCCAGTACTTC
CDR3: CASSYLLSSGETQYF

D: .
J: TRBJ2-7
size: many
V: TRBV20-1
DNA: TGCAGTGCTAGATCTGAAGGGAAGGAATACGAGCAGTACTTC
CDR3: CSARSEGKEYEQYF

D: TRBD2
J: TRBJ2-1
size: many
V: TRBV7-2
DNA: TGTGCCAGCAGCTCATTAGCGGGGATCTACAATGAGCAGTTCTTC
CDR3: CASSSLAGIYNEQFF

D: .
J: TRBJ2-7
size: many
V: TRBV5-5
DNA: TGTGCCAGCAGCCCTCGGGCTAGCGCGATAGTCTACGAGCAGTACTTC
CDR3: CASSPRASAIVYEQYF